This T cell receptor (beta chain) was profiled in a study of T cell responses to AZD1222 COVID-19 vaccine. The CDR3 has 16 amino acids. From germline, CDR1 is SGHRS and CDR2 YFSETQ. The V gene end was trimmed by 0 bases and the J gene end by 1 base; junction bases not matched to a gene: 3. Sequenced by immunoSEQ multiplex PCR; TCRdb stores in-frame clones only, minus some. The sample includes approximately 79,000 clones, around four fifths of them seen just once. The sequenced sample was peripheral blood, obtained 28 days after the second AZD1222 dose. The gene calls are TRBV5-1 and TRBJ2-1; 8 bases are shared with TRBD2. This clonotype was sampled from an adult who received the AZD1222 COVID-19 vaccine. CDR3 sequence reads: CASSLEAGGSYNEQFF. As DNA, the CDR3 is TGCGCCAGCAGCTTGGAGGCGGGAGGATCCTACAATGAGCAGTTCTTC.